This T cell receptor (beta chain) is drawn from a study of regulatory T cells in long-lasting Graves disease. Study outcomes and limitations: Persistent Graves' patients had lower TCR diversity than newly diagnosed ones.

This CDR3 is 18 amino acids long. Germline V gene lookup returns CDR1 MDHEN and CDR2 SYDVKM. J was trimmed by 8 bases and V by 5 bases; bases with no gene match: 20. In this sample, this clonotype turned up many times. The antigen remains unidentified. According to the study, TCR beta libraries were built with iRepertoire HTBI primers and CDR3-region Arm-PCR. In the study's own analysis: Across the samples, identification revealed 60 to 75 TRBV and around 14 TRBJ segments. From the multiplex PCR reads, TCRdb called clonotypes with MiXCR, one entry per CDR3 protein. The V and J calls and clone size come from TCRdb's table, not from the authors' own analysis. This sample carries some 370,000 distinct CDR3 sequences, more than 20% of them seen once, and the ten largest clones take roughly a quarter. Time point meaning: persistent/refractory GD, antithyroid drugs over 5 years with positive TRAb. The authors made the TCR library using RNA they extracted from PBMCs.

Specimen: peripheral blood mononuclear cells (PBMCs), collected when the disease was refractory, from a patient treated with antithyroid drugs. This receptor was identified in a middle-aged woman with Graves disease. J is TRBJ2-2 and V is TRBV28; the match to TRBD2 covers 7 bases. Here the CDR3 DNA reads TGTGCCAGCAGTGATCGGGACTATACTCGAGTGGCAGCAGGGGAGCTGTTTTTT. The encoded protein is CASSDRDYTRVAAGELFF.